A selection of T cell receptor beta chains follows, all from one sample in a study of T cells in Graves' hyperthyroidism and ophthalmopathy. TCRdb independently ran MiXCR on the multiplex PCR reads; one entry per CDR3 protein. The sample has 560,000 or so distinct CDR3 sequences; 15% to 20% are singletons. The sequenced material came from blood. The source is a man aged 35 to 55 with Graves' ophthalmopathy. The CDR3 runs from the conserved cysteine through the conserved F or W. A D gene is named only where the DNA matches it firmly. Clone size is not always given. Where it is, it says once, few, many or a class for expanded clones.

d_gene,j_gene,v_gene,abundance,CDR3aa,CDR3nt
.,TRBJ2-5,TRBV10-3,.,CAIGRGQVDETQYF,TGTGCCATCGGGAGGGGACAGGTAGATGAGACCCAGTACTTC
.,TRBJ2-1,TRBV28,many,CASSLKPSVGNEQFF,TGTGCCAGCAGTTTAAAGCCCTCTGTGGGCAATGAGCAGTTCTTC
.,TRBJ2-7,TRBV11-2,few,CASSLFTYEQYF,TGTGCCAGCAGCTTATTTACCTACGAGCAGTACTTC
.,TRBJ2-5,TRBV4-1,.,CASSNIGTGETQYF,TGCGCCAGCAGCAACATTGGGACCGGGGAGACCCAGTACTTC
TRBD2,TRBJ2-1,TRBV27,.,CASRPGLAGGGLFF,TGTGCCAGCCGCCCGGGACTAGCGGGAGGGGGCTTGTTCTTC
TRBD1,TRBJ2-2,TRBV18,.,CASSAKTRGLGTGELFF,TGTGCCAGCTCCGCAAAGACCAGGGGGCTTGGCACCGGGGAGCTGTTTTTT
TRBD2,TRBJ2-3,TRBV5-1,few,CASSLIGTSGRAGWQYF,TGCGCCAGCAGCTTGATCGGGACTAGCGGGAGGGCCGGGTGGCAGTATTTT
.,TRBJ2-7,TRBV7-8,few,CASSFENYEQYF,TGTGCCAGCAGCTTTGAGAATTACGAGCAGTACTTC
TRBD2,TRBJ2-2,TRBV10-3,many,CAIKASGSSNTGELFF,TGTGCCATCAAGGCTAGCGGGAGCAGTAACACCGGGGAGCTGTTTTTT
.,TRBJ1-3,TRBV20-1,once,CSYYGPGGSGNTIYF,TGCAGTTACTATGGACCGGGTGGCTCTGGAAACACCATATATTTT
.,TRBJ1-2,TRBV15,.,CATSRGDLGYGYTF,TGTGCCACCAGCAGAGGGGACTTAGGCTATGGCTACACCTTC
TRBD2,TRBJ2-1,TRBV3-1,.,CASTDVPGGLNEQFF,TGTGCCAGCACCGATGTACCGGGGGGGCTCAATGAGCAGTTCTTC
TRBD1,TRBJ2-1,TRBV24-1,few,CATSAGTGGTNEQFF,TGTGCCACCAGCGCCGGGACAGGGGGTACCAATGAGCAGTTCTTC
.,TRBJ1-4,TRBV27,few,CASSFGPASEKLFF,TGTGCCAGCAGCTTTGGTCCCGCTAGTGAAAAACTGTTTTTT
.,TRBJ1-4,TRBV15,.,CATPGGVDGTNEKLFF,TGTGCCACCCCGGGAGGGGTTGATGGAACTAATGAAAAACTGTTTTTT
.,TRBJ2-6,TRBV19,.,CASSVSGGARGANVLTF,TGTGCCAGTAGTGTGTCTGGGGGGGCGCGCGGGGCCAACGTCCTGACTTTC
.,TRBJ1-5,TRBV7-3,.,CASSASPGEPQHF,TGTGCCAGCAGCGCGAGCCCCGGAGAGCCCCAGCATTTT
.,TRBJ2-1,TRBV4-2,.,CASSQDSVYNEQFF,TGTGCCAGCAGCCAAGATTCCGTTTACAATGAGCAGTTCTTC
.,TRBJ1-1,TRBV5-4,many,CASSLSPSNTEAFF,TGTGCCAGCAGCTTGAGTCCTTCGAACACTGAAGCTTTCTTT
TRBD1,TRBJ1-5,TRBV3-1,.,CASSQGPGGLQPQHF,TGTGCCAGCAGCCAAGGGCCAGGGGGCCTCCAGCCCCAGCATTTT
.,TRBJ1-2,TRBV13,few,CASSGRTVRGYTF,TGTGCCAGCAGCGGACGGACAGTCCGTGGCTACACCTTC
TRBD1,TRBJ1-2,TRBV5-8,.,CASTRTGAIYGYTF,TGTGCCAGCACCCGGACAGGGGCAATCTATGGCTACACCTTC
.,TRBJ2-7,TRBV3-1,many,CASSQEGRYEQYF,TGTGCCAGCAGCCAAGAAGGCAGGTACGAGCAGTACTTC
.,TRBJ1-1,TRBV3-1,many,CASSLQGGFEAFF,TGTGCCAGCAGCCTCCAAGGGGGGTTTGAAGCTTTCTTT
TRBD2,TRBJ2-4,TRBV6-2/TRBV6-3,many,CASRREDLKNIQYF,TGTGCCAGCAGGCGGGAGGACCTCAAAAACATTCAGTACTTC
TRBD1,TRBJ2-5,TRBV12-3/TRBV12-4,many,CASSLAQGSEKTQYF,TGTGCCAGCAGTTTAGCACAGGGGTCCGAAAAGACCCAGTACTTC
.,TRBJ2-7,TRBV28,few,CASSSKGMLDAQYF,TGTGCCAGCAGTTCCAAGGGAATGTTGGACGCGCAGTACTTC
.,TRBJ2-2,TRBV3-1,many,CASSQGRGDTGELFF,TGTGCCAGCAGCCAAGGAAGGGGGGACACCGGGGAGCTGTTTTTT
TRBD2,TRBJ2-5,TRBV20-1,few,CSARDVLAGHQETQYF,TGCAGTGCTAGAGATGTGCTAGCGGGCCACCAAGAGACCCAGTACTTC
TRBD2,TRBJ2-1,TRBV20-1,.,CSARFAGTSGSPPYNEQFF,TGCAGTGCTAGATTCGCCGGGACTAGCGGGTCCCCCCCTTACAATGAGCAGTTCTTC
.,TRBJ1-1,TRBV7-8,many,CASSLEGTLGLEAFF,TGTGCCAGCAGCTTAGAGGGGACGTTGGGTCTTGAAGCTTTCTTT
.,TRBJ2-3,TRBV6-6,.,CASSYTRLNTDTQYF,TGTGCCAGCAGTTACACTAGGCTCAACACAGATACGCAGTATTTT
TRBD1,TRBJ2-6,TRBV6-1,few,CASTPVQGAGGANVLTF,TGTGCCAGCACCCCTGTACAGGGGGCGGGTGGGGCCAACGTCCTGACTTTC
.,TRBJ1-1,TRBV7-3,few,CASSLFQNTEAFF,TGTGCCAGCAGCTTATTTCAGAACACTGAAGCTTTCTTT
TRBD2,TRBJ2-1,TRBV7-2,many,CASSLRRAGLRYNEQFF,TGTGCCAGCAGCTTACGAAGAGCGGGACTAAGGTACAATGAGCAGTTCTTC
.,TRBJ2-2,TRBV18,.,CASSEGVLNTGELFF,TGTGCCAGCTCGGAGGGGGTTTTGAACACCGGGGAGCTGTTTTTT
.,TRBJ2-3,TRBV27,few,CASSLSRLTPDTQYF,TGTGCCAGCAGTTTATCTCGGCTGACTCCAGATACGCAGTATTTT
.,TRBJ2-7,TRBV11-2,many,CASSLVGGEADEQYF,TGTGCCAGCAGCTTAGTCGGTGGGGAGGCCGACGAGCAGTACTTC
.,TRBJ2-7,TRBV6-1,.,CASRRSEGRAYEQYF,TGTGCCAGCAGGCGCAGCGAGGGGCGAGCGTACGAGCAGTACTTC
.,TRBJ2-5,TRBV16,.,CASTQGREETQYF,TGTGCCAGCACCCAAGGGCGGGAAGAGACCCAGTACTTC
.,TRBJ2-7,TRBV7-3,once,CASSLIPGRDEQYF,TGTGCCAGCAGCTTAATCCCGGGGCGGGACGAGCAGTACTTC